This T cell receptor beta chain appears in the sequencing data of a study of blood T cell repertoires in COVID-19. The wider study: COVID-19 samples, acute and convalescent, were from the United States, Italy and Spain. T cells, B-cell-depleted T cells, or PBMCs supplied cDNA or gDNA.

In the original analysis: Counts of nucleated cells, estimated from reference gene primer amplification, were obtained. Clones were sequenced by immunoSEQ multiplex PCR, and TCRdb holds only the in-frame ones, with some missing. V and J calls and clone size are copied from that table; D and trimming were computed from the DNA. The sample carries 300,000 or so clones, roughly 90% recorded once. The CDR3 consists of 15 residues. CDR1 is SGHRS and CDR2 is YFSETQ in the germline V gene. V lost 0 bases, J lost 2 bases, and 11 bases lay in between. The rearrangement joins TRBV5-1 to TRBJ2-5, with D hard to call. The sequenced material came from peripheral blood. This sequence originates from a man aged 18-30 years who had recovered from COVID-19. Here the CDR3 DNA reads TGCGCCAGCAGCTTGGGTCCCGGGTTACAAGAGACCCAGTACTTC. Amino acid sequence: CASSLGPGLQETQYF.